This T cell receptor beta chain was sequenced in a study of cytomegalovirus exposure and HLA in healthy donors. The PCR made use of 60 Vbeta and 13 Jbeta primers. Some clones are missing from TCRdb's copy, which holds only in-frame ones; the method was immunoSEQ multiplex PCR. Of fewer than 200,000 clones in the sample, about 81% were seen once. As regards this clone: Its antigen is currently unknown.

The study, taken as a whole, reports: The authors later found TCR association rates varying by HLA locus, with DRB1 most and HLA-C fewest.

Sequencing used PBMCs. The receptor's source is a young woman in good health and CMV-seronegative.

The CDR3 DNA reads as TGTGCCATCAGTGGGACAGGGAGGGAGACCCAGTACTTC. Its protein is CAISGTGRETQYF. The V and J genes are TRBV10-3 and TRBJ2-5, with 8 nucleotides matching TRBD1. Losses at the gene ends were 4 bases for V and 5 bases for J; bases not matched to a gene: 3. The germline V gene has CDR1 ENHRY and CDR2 SYGVKD. This CDR3 has 13 residues.